These T cell receptor beta chains were read from a single sample in a study of neoadjuvant anti-PD-1 for oral cavity cancer. TCRdb keeps only in-frame clones here, not all; method: immunoSEQ multiplex PCR. The sample holds nearly 15,000 clones; about 37% are singletons and the top ten take roughly 36%. Sequences were derived from tumor tissue, sampled after nivolumab (anti-PD-1) treatment. Every receptor here comes from a person between 35 and 79 years old with oral cavity squamous cell carcinoma. The CDR3 runs from the conserved cysteine through the conserved F or W. The D gene is left open where the match is weak. Some rows have no size entry. The others give once, few or many, or a class for an expanded clone.

j_call d_call clone_size v_call cdr3_nt cdr3_aa
TRBJ1-1 TRBD1 once TRBV6-1 TGTGCCAGCAGTGAAGCTGTACAGGGGAGGATCACTGAAGCTTTCTTT CASSEAVQGRITEAFF
TRBJ1-4 . few TRBV25-1 TGTGCCAGCAGTGCACGAAGATACAGTGCAACTAATGAAAAACTGTTTTTT CASSARRYSATNEKLFF
TRBJ1-5 . few TRBV10-2 TGCGCCAGCAGTCAGGGCCTGGGCCAGCCCCAGCATTTT CASSQGLGQPQHF
TRBJ1-2 . few TRBV5-1 TGCGCCAGCAGCGGAACAGGGAACTATGGCTACACCTTC CASSGTGNYGYTF
TRBJ1-6 TRBD1 . TRBV6-5 TGTGCCAGCAGTTACGACAGGGGAGTTTCACCCCTCCACTTT CASSYDRGVSPLHF
TRBJ2-1 . . TRBV11-3 TGTGCCAGCAGCTTGGGGTATGGCAGCAGCTCCTACAATGAGCAGTTCTTC CASSLGYGSSSYNEQFF
TRBJ1-1 . medium-sized TRBV7-9 TGTGCCAGCAGCTTAAGTCCGTGGGGGACTGAAGCTTTCTTT CASSLSPWGTEAFF
TRBJ2-1 . . TRBV6-4 TGTGCCAGCAGTGCCGGTCACTTGATACTACAGAATGAGCAGTTCTTC CASSAGHLILQNEQFF
TRBJ2-1 . few TRBV5-6 TGTGCCAGCAGCTTGCCCGACCTGAGCAATGAGCAGTTCTTC CASSLPDLSNEQFF
TRBJ1-5 . . TRBV6-5 TGTGCCAGCAGTTACTCAGGCGGGGGCGGTCAGCCCCAGCATTTT CASSYSGGGGQPQHF
TRBJ1-3 . few TRBV21-1 TGTGCCACCCCGGACTCTGGAAACACCATATATTTT CATPDSGNTIYF
TRBJ2-4 . medium-sized TRBV5-8 TGTGCTCCCAAGGACCTTACCAAAAACATTCAGTACTTC CAPKDLTKNIQYF
TRBJ1-1 . . TRBV5-1 TGCGCCAGCAGCTGGGCCAGGGGGAACACTGAAGCTTTCTTT CASSWARGNTEAFF
TRBJ1-2 TRBD1 many TRBV5-6 TGTGCCAGCAGCTTGGGCGGGACAGGGTACTATGGCTACACCTTC CASSLGGTGYYGYTF
TRBJ1-5 . few TRBV11-2 TGTGCCAGCAGCTTAGGGGCCAATCAGCCCCAGCATTTT CASSLGANQPQHF
TRBJ1-1 . medium-sized TRBV29-1 TGCAGCGTTGTTCTACAGGAGCGGGGGAACACTGAAGCTTTCTTT CSVVLQERGNTEAFF